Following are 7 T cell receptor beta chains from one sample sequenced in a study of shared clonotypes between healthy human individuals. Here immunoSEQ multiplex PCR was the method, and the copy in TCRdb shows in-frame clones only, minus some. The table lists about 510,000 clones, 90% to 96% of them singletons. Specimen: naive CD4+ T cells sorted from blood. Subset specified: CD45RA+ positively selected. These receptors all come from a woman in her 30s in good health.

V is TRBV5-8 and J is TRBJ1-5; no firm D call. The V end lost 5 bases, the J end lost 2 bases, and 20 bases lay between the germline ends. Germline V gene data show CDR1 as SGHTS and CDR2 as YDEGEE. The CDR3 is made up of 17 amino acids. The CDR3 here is CASRRILGRLGNQPQHF. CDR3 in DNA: TGTGCCAGCAGACGGATTCTGGGGAGGTTGGGCAATCAGCCCCAGCATTTT.

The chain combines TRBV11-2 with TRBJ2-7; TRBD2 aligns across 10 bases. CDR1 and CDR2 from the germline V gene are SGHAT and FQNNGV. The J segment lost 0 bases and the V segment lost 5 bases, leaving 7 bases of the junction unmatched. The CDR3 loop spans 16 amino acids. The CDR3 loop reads CASSTRTSGGSYEQYF. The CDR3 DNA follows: TGTGCCAGCAGCACGCGGACTAGCGGCGGCTCCTACGAGCAGTACTTC.

The CDR3 DNA is TGCAGCGTTGCCCCCCTAGCGGGATCCAAAGGGACGGAGACCCAGTACTTC. It codes for CSVAPLAGSKGTETQYF. The chain has TRBV29-1 and TRBJ2-5, with 9 nucleotides matching TRBD2. The CDR3 runs to 17 residues. Trimming cost V 4 bases and J 5 bases; bases outside gene matches: 17. Germline lookup yields CDR1 SQVTM and CDR2 ANQGSEA.

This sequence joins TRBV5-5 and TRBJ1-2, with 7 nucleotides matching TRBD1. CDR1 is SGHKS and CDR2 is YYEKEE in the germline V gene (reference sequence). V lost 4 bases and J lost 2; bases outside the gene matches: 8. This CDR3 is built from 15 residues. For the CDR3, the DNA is TGTGCCAGCAGCCCGACAGGGCCATGGAACTATGGCTACACCTTC. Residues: CASSPTGPWNYGYTF.

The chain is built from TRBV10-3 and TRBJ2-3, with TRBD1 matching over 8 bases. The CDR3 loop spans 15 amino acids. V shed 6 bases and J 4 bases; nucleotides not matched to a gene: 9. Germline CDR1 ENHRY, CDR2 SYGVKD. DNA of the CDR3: TGTGCCATCAGGGAAGGACAGGGCCGCTCAGATACGCAGTATTTT. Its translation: CAIREGQGRSDTQYF.

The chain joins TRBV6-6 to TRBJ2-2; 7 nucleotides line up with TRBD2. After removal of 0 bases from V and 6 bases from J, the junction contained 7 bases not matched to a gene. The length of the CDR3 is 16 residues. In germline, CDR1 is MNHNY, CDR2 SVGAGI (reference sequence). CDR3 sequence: CASSYSGAGKSGELFF. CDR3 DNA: TGTGCCAGCAGTTACTCCGGAGCGGGGAAGTCCGGGGAGCTGTTTTTT.

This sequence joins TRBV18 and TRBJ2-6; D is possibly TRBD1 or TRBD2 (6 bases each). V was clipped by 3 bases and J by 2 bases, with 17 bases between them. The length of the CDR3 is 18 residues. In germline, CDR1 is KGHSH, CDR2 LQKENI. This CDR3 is CASSPRQEGRAGANVLTF. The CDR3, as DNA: TGTGCCAGCTCACCCCGACAGGAGGGGAGAGCTGGGGCCAACGTCCTGACTTTC.